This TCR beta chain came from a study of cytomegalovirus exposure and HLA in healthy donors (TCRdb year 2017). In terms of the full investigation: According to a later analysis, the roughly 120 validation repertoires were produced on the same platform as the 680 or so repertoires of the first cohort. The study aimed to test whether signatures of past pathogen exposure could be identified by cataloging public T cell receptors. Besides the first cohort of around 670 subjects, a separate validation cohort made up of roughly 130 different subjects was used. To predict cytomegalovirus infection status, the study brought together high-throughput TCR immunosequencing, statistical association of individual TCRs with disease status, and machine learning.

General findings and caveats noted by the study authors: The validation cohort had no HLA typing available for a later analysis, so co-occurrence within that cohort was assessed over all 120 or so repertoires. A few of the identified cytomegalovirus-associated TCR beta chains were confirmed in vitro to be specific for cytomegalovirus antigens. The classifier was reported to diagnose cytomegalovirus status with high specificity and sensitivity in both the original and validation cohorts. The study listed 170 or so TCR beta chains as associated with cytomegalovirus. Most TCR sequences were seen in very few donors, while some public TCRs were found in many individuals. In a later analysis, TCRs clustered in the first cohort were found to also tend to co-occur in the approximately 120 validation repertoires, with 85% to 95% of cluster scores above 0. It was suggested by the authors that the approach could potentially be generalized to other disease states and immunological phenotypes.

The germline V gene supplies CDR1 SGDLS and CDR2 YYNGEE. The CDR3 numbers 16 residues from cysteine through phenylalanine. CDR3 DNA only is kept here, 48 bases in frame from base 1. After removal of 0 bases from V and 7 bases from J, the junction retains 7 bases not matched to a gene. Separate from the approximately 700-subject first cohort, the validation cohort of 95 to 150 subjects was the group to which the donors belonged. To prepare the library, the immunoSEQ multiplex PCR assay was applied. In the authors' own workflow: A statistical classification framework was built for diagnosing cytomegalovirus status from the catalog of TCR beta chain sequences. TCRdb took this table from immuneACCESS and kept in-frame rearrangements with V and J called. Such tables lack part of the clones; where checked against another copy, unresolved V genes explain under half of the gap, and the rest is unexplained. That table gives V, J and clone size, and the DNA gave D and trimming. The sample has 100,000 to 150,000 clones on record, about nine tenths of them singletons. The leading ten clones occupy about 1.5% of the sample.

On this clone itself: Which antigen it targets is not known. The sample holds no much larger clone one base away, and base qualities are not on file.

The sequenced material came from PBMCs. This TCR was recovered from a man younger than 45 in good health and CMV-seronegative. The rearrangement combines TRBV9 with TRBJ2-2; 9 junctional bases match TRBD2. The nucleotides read TGTGCCAGCAGCGTAGCCGCGGGAGGGTACAGCGGGGAGCTGTTTTTT. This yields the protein CASSVAAGGYSGELFF.